The 17 T cell receptor beta chains presented below share a single source sample, sequenced in a study of shared clonotypes between healthy human individuals. Clones were read by immunoSEQ multiplex PCR, and TCRdb kept only the in-frame ones, dropping some. The sample lists under 1,100,000 clones; around four fifths were seen once. Source material: memory CD4+ T cells sorted from blood. The subset was: CD45RA-negative fraction. The source is a man aged 18 to 29 in good health.

The V and J genes are TRBV29-1 and TRBJ2-7; perhaps TRBD2 as D (5 bases). Germline V lookup: CDR1 SQVTM, CDR2 ANQGSEA. With 6 bases removed from V and 7 bases from J, the gap between germline ends came to 16 bases. The CDR3 is 12 residues long. CDR3 protein: CSVRKVSGEQYF. Written as DNA, the CDR3 is TGCAGCGTCAGGAAGGTCTCGGGGGAGCAGTACTTC.

The chain recombines TRBV2 with TRBJ2-1, with D possibly being TRBD1 (6 bases). V lost 2 bases and J 5 bases, leaving 16 bases between the germline ends. Germline V gives CDR1 SNHLY, CDR2 FYNNEI. CDR3 length equals 16 residues. CDR3 in DNA: TGTGCCAGCAGTGAACAGGGGCGTAATCATAACAATGAGCAGTTCTTC. Encoded protein: CASSEQGRNHNNEQFF. Combining the CDR3 with reference TRBV2 and TRBJ2-1 gives the whole variable domain EPEVTQTPSHQVTQMGQEVILRCVPISNHLYFYWYRQILGQKVEFLVSFYNNEISEKSEIFDDQFSVERPDGSNFTLKIRSTKLEDSAMYFCASSEQGRNHNNEQFFGPGTRLTVL.

The V and J genes are TRBV28 and TRBJ1-4; tentative D call: TRBD1 (5 bases). CDR1 is MDHEN, CDR2 SYDVKM, per germline. This CDR3 has 17 amino acids. Trimming cost V 5 bases and J 6 bases, with 22 bases left between them. The CDR3 region is CASSPLPNPGPYEKLFF. The DNA for the CDR3 is TGTGCCAGCAGTCCACTACCCAACCCGGGGCCCTATGAAAAACTGTTTTTT.

The chain uses TRBV7-2 and TRBJ2-1; tentatively, D is TRBD1 or TRBD2 (6 bases each). Germline V lookup: CDR1 SGHTA, CDR2 FQGNSA. V dropped 4 bases and J dropped 0 bases, with 13 bases sitting between them. CDR3 length: 16 amino acids. CDR3: CASSSGGLSSYNEQFF. CDR3 in DNA: TGTGCCAGCAGCTCCGGGGGCCTTAGCTCCTACAATGAGCAGTTCTTC.

The V call is TRBV6-6, the J call TRBJ2-3, with 12 bases lining up with TRBD2. Germline V gene data show CDR1 as MNHNY and CDR2 as SVGAGI (reference sequence). The V segment lost 6 bases and the J segment 9 bases; nucleotides outside the gene matches: 1. The CDR3 totals 12 residues. This CDR3 reads CASRTSGGTQYF. CDR3 sequence (DNA): TGTGCCAGCAGAACTAGCGGGGGGACGCAGTATTTT.

The chain combines TRBV5-1 with TRBJ1-3, with 7 bases lining up with TRBD1. Looked up from germline, CDR1 is SGHRS and CDR2 is YFSETQ. V gave up 4 bases and J gave up 2 bases; unmatched junction bases: 3. This CDR3 is 14 amino acids long. The CDR3 sequence is CASSLTGAGNTIYF. For the CDR3, the DNA is TGCGCCAGCAGCCTAACAGGGGCTGGAAACACCATATATTTT.

The chain carries TRBV6-1 and TRBJ1-1; D possibly corresponds to TRBD1 (5 bases). This CDR3 region has 13 residues. Trimming cost V 4 bases and J 6 bases, with 12 bases left between them. From germline, CDR1 is MNHNS and CDR2 SASEGT. The CDR3 here is CASSADIPAEAFF. CDR3 bases: TGTGCCAGCAGTGCGGACATCCCCGCTGAAGCTTTCTTT.

This chain's CDR3 is CASSVRGNTEAFF. The CDR3 DNA follows: TGTGCCAGCAGCGTTAGGGGGAACACTGAAGCTTTCTTT. This sequence joins TRBV2 and TRBJ1-1; D is perhaps TRBD1 (5 bases). V was cut by 6 bases and J by 1 base, with 9 bases left in between. The germline V gene encodes CDR1 SNHLY and CDR2 FYNNEI. This CDR3 has 13 residues.

This rearrangement joins TRBV7-8 to TRBJ1-3; 7 positions match TRBD1. J gave up 8 bases and V 3 bases, and 4 bases lay outside the gene matches. Per the germline V gene, CDR1 is SGHVS and CDR2 is FQNEAQ. This CDR3 is built from 13 residues. Here the CDR3 reads CASSFGDSYTIYF. For the CDR3, the DNA is TGTGCCAGCAGCTTCGGGGACAGCTACACCATATATTTT.

V and J are TRBV18 and TRBJ1-3; D uncertain. V was clipped by 0 bases and J by 3 bases, with 12 bases between them. This CDR3 region has 16 residues. CDR1 is KGHSH, CDR2 LQKENI, per germline. As DNA, the CDR3 is TGTGCCAGCTCACCACCATCGGGTTCAGGTGGAAACACCATATATTTT. Protein sequence: CASSPPSGSGGNTIYF.

This sequence joins TRBV6-5 and TRBJ1-2; 7 bases line up with TRBD1. V lost 4 bases and J lost 14; bases outside the gene matches: 13. The CDR3 has 13 residues. Germline V gene data show CDR1 as MNHEY and CDR2 as SVGAGI. Written as DNA, the CDR3 is TGTGCCAGCAGTTCCTCGACAGGGTTGGATTTGACCTTC. Protein product: CASSSSTGLDLTF.

This chain links TRBV2 with TRBJ2-7; 8 bases align to TRBD2. The CDR3 is made up of 13 amino acids. Germline-derived CDR1 and CDR2 are SNHLY and FYNNEI. After removal of 8 bases from V and 7 bases from J, the junction contained 10 bases not matched to a gene. The CDR3: CASQREKQWEQYF. CDR3 coding DNA: TGTGCCAGCCAGCGGGAGAAGCAGTGGGAGCAGTACTTC.

The chain links TRBV29-1 to TRBJ2-3; D is possibly TRBD1 or TRBD2 (5 bases each). The CDR3 consists of 14 residues. CDR1 and CDR2 from the germline V gene are SQVTM and ANQGSEA. The V and J ends lost 7 bases and 9 bases respectively, with 23 bases between them. CDR3 coding DNA: TGCAGCGCTCGGGTAGGGACCGTGGGGGACACGCAGTATTTT. This sequence encodes CSARVGTVGDTQYF.

The chain has TRBV5-4 and TRBJ2-1; no firm D call. V was trimmed by 1 base and J by 8 bases, leaving 10 bases between them. The germline CDR1 and CDR2 sequences are SGHNT and YYREEE (reference sequence). This CDR3 has 13 residues. The CDR3 nucleotides read TGTGCCAGCAGCTTGAGTGTTGGCGATGAGCAGTTCTTC. Amino acids: CASSLSVGDEQFF.

This clone was seen a few times. The J gene is TRBJ1-5, the V gene TRBV11-2; D ambiguous. The CDR3 sequence is 13 residues long. V lost 5 bases, J lost 5 bases, and 10 bases lay in between. The germline CDR1 and CDR2 sequences are SGHAT and FQNNGV. CDR3 in amino acids: CASSIDRDQPQHF. DNA for the CDR3: TGTGCCAGCAGCATCGACCGAGATCAGCCCCAGCATTTT. The complete variable domain, with remaining parts taken from reference TRBV11-2 and TRBJ1-5, reads EAGVAQSPRYKIIEKRQSVAFWCNPISGHATLYWYQQILGQGPKLLIQFQNNGVVDDSQLPKDRFSAERLKGVDSTLKIQPAKLEDSAVYLCASSIDRDQPQHFGDGTRLSIL.

V usage is TRBV19 and J usage is TRBJ2-1, with D possibly being TRBD2 (5 bases). The germline V gene has CDR1 LNHDA and CDR2 SQIVND (reference sequence). Trimming removed 1 base at V and 2 bases at J, with 18 bases between. CDR3 length: 18 amino acids. In DNA form, the CDR3 reads TGTGCCAGTAGTATAGGGGGTGGGCTCCTAGCCCCCTACAATGAGCAGTTCTTC. Protein: CASSIGGGLLAPYNEQFF. Full variable domain (remainder filled in from reference TRBV19 and TRBJ2-1): DGGITQSPKYLFRKEGQNVTLSCEQNLNHDAMYWYRQDPGQGLRLIYYSQIVNDFQKGDIAEGYSVSREKKESFPLTVTSAQKNPTAFYLCASSIGGGLLAPYNEQFFGPGTRLTVL.

On this clone: Other DNA sequences of this sample code for an identical CDR3. The CDR3 region is CASSSSGSSYNEQFF. DNA for the CDR3: TGTGCCAGCAGCTCCTCGGGTAGCTCCTACAATGAGCAGTTCTTC. The chain recombines TRBV9 with TRBJ2-1; D ambiguous. V lost 4 bases, J lost 0 bases, and 11 bases lay in between. CDR1 is SGDLS, CDR2 YYNGEE, per germline. CDR3 length: 15 residues.